The 15 T cell receptor beta chains below come from one sample, sequenced in a study of spatial heterogeneity in lung cancer. Time point here: sample taken at primary tumor resection. TCRdb redid the calling of the 5' RACE reads with MiXCR, one entry per CDR3 protein. The sample has 100,000 to 110,000 distinct CDR3 sequences, 4.4% seen once; the top ten hold 20% to 25%. Overall study findings and caveats: Expanded alpha and beta TCR counts within tumors tracked tumor mutation counts.

These receptors' antigens are unknown. This material consisted of lung tumor tissue, taken at surgery. The receptors come from a male donor with early-stage non-small cell lung cancer.

This clonotype occurred many times. V and J are TRBV2 and TRBJ1-4; 9 bases fit TRBD1. J lost 5 bases, V lost 10 bases, and 8 bases had no gene match. CDR1 is SNHLY and CDR2 is FYNNEI in the germline V gene. There are 14 residues in the CDR3. CDR3 sequence (DNA): TGTGCCACCCACCCACAGGGGGCAAATGAAAAACTGTTTTTT. This translates into CATHPQGANEKLFF.

In this sample, this clonotype turned up a few times. This rearrangement joins TRBV3-1 to TRBJ1-1; TRBD1 might be the D (6 bases). CDR3 length equals 15 residues. Per germline, CDR1 LGHDT and CDR2 YNNKEL (reference sequence). Trimming took off 3 bases at V and 2 bases at J, with 13 bases between the two ends. This CDR3 reads CASSQYRDQNTEAFF. The CDR3 DNA follows: TGTGCCAGCAGCCAGTACAGGGACCAAAACACTGAAGCTTTCTTT.

This clonotype was seen many times. The gene calls are TRBV6-1 and TRBJ2-7; D may be TRBD1 (6 bases). Germline loops: CDR1 MNHNS, CDR2 SASEGT. This CDR3 is built from 13 residues. The germline V and J ends were trimmed by 9 bases and 2 bases, with 14 bases remaining between them. The CDR3 DNA sequence: TGTGCCAGTTCCTACAGGGATACCTACGAGCAGTACTTC. This codes for CASSYRDTYEQYF.

This clonotype was seen many times. The genes are TRBV7-2 and TRBJ2-3, with 9 bases that match TRBD2. The germline CDR1 and CDR2 sequences are SGHTA and FQGNSA. V lost 1 base and J lost 2; bases outside the gene matches: 4. This CDR3 comprises 16 residues. The CDR3 here is CASSLGPSGTTDTQYF. The CDR3 nucleotides are TGTGCCAGCAGCTTAGGGCCTAGCGGGACCACAGATACGCAGTATTTT.

The table lists this clonotype with many counts. CDR3 sequence: CASSERRTGGLAFF. The CDR3 DNA sequence: TGTGCCAGCAGTGAAAGAAGGACAGGCGGATTGGCTTTCTTT. V gene TRBV6-1 combines with J gene TRBJ1-1; 7 nucleotides agree with TRBD1. After removal of 2 bases from V and 11 bases from J, the junction contained 11 bases not matched to a gene. The length of the CDR3 is 14 residues. From germline, CDR1 is MNHNS and CDR2 SASEGT.

This clonotype has a count of ten or more. The rearrangement links TRBV28 to TRBJ2-3; TRBD2 aligns across 7 bases. Germline V gene data show CDR1 as MDHEN and CDR2 as SYDVKM. J lost 1 base, V lost 5 bases, and 6 bases had no gene match. There are 15 residues in the CDR3. CDR3 in amino acids: CASSRLAFGTDTQYF. The DNA for the CDR3 is TGTGCCAGCAGTAGACTAGCTTTCGGCACAGATACGCAGTATTTT.

The table lists this clonotype with many counts. This chain uses TRBV12-3 or TRBV12-4 with TRBJ1-5; D is ambiguous. V dropped 1 base and J dropped 6 bases, with 7 bases sitting between them. The length of the CDR3 is 13 residues. The CDR3 region has the DNA TGTGCCAGCAGTTTAGATCCGCGTCAGCCCCAGCATTTT. Its translation: CASSLDPRQPQHF.

This clonotype was counted many times. The V call is TRBV7-9, the J call TRBJ2-1; TRBD1 or TRBD2 may be the D gene (5 bases each). The CDR3 extends over 15 amino acids. CDR1 is SEHNR and CDR2 is FQNEAQ in the germline V gene (reference sequence). V lost 2 bases and J 6 bases, leaving 14 bases between the germline ends. As DNA, the CDR3 is TGTGCCAGCAGCTTACTTCGGGCTGGGGGCAATGAGCAGTTCTTC. Residues: CASSLLRAGGNEQFF. The full variable domain, with the rest looked up from reference TRBV7-9 and TRBJ2-1, is DTGVSQNPRHKITKRGQNVTFRCDPISEHNRLYWYRQTLGQGPEFLTYFQNEAQLEKSRLLSDRFSAERPKGSFSTLEIQRTEQGDSAMYLCASSLLRAGGNEQFFGPGTRLTVL.

This clonotype was counted at least ten times. The V call is TRBV7-6, the J call TRBJ1-6; possible D gene TRBD1, 5 bases. Trimming removed 5 bases at V and 7 bases at J, with 15 bases between. The germline CDR1 and CDR2 sequences are SGHVS and FNYEAQ. The length of the CDR3 is 15 residues. The CDR3 sequence: CASSPVRAGNSPLHF. Written as DNA, the CDR3 is TGTGCCAGCAGCCCCGTCAGGGCCGGGAATTCACCCCTCCACTTT.

The chain recombines TRBV7-8 with TRBJ2-4; TRBD1 agrees at 9 bases. Germline trimming cut 5 bases from V and 0 bases from J; bases unmatched to any gene: 11. CDR3 length equals 18 residues. Per the germline V gene, CDR1 is SGHVS and CDR2 is FQNEAQ. The CDR3 nucleotides read TGTGCCAGCAGCGTACCGGGACAGGGTCCCCTAGCCAAAAACATTCAGTACTTC. It is translated as CASSVPGQGPLAKNIQYF.

This clonotype showed up many times. CDR3 nucleotides: TGTGCCAGCAGTCCAATAGCGGGAGGGCCCTCTGATACGCAGTATTTT. This encodes CASSPIAGGPSDTQYF. The V and J genes are TRBV27 and TRBJ2-3; 11 bases agree with TRBD2. The trim removed 5 bases at V and 6 bases at J, leaving 10 bases unmatched. The CDR3 extends over 16 amino acids. Germline V gives CDR1 MNHEY, CDR2 SMNVEV (reference sequence).

This clonotype was counted ten times or more. The chain uses TRBV2 and TRBJ2-3; 8 bases match TRBD1. The CDR3 totals 13 residues. Trimming at V came to 11 bases and at J to 2 bases, leaving 6 bases not matched to a gene. Germline V lookup: CDR1 SNHLY, CDR2 FYNNEI. Here the CDR3 reads CAGSDRVTDTQYF. Written as DNA, the CDR3 is TGTGCCGGATCGGACAGGGTCACAGATACGCAGTATTTT.

In this sample, this clonotype turned up many times. The chain has TRBV25-1 and TRBJ2-7; 8 bases agree with TRBD1. The germline gives CDR1 MGHDK, CDR2 SYGVNS. This CDR3 contains 12 residues. V gave up 7 bases and J gave up 3 bases; unmatched junction bases: 2. This CDR3 is CASNDRGYEQYF. CDR3 DNA sequence: TGTGCCAGCAATGACAGGGGCTACGAGCAGTACTTC.

The V call is TRBV7-9, the J call TRBJ1-1; D is unresolved. This CDR3 has 14 amino acids. Germline V gives CDR1 SEHNR, CDR2 FQNEAQ (reference sequence). V was shortened by 4 bases and J by 3 bases, with 12 bases between the two germline ends. For the CDR3, the DNA is TGTGCCAGCAGCTCACTTGCAAGAGACACTGAAGCTTTCTTT. Translating gives CASSSLARDTEAFF.

This clonotype appeared many times. The chain employs TRBV2 and TRBJ2-7; 11 bases are shared with TRBD1. The CDR3 consists of 13 residues. CDR1 is SNHLY and CDR2 is FYNNEI in the germline V gene. V gave up 10 bases and J gave up 4 bases; unmatched junction bases: 6. CDR3 bases: TGTGCCACCCGGACAGGGGGCGATTACGAGCAGTACTTC. Amino acid sequence: CATRTGGDYEQYF.